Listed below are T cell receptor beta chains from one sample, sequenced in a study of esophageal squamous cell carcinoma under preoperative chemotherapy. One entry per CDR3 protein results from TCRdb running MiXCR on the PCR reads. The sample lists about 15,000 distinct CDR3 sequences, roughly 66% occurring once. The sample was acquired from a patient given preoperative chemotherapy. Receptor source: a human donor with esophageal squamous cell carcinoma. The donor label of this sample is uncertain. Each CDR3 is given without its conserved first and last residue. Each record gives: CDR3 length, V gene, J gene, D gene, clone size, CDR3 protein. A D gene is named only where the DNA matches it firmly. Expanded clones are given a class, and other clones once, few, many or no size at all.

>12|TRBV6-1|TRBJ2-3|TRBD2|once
ASSASGVPDTQY
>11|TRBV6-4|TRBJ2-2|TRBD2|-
ASGTSNTGELF
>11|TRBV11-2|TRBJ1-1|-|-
ASSRKQGAEAF
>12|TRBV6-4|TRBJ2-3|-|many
ASSAAGGTDTQY
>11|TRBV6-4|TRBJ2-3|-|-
ASSSHETDTQY
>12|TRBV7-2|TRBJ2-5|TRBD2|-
ASSLVAGRETQY
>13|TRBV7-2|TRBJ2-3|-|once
ARSLGGRHPETQY
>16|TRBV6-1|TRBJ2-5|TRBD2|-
ASSEAPGGSGDPETQY
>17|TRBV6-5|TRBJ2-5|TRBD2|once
ASSYDSGTSGGYRETQY
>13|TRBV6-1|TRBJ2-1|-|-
ASSGLAARANEQY
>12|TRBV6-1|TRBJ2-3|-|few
ASSLGVSTDTQY
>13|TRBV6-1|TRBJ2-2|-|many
ASSEARGSTGELF
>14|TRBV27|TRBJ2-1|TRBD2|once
ASSLFAGVVYNEQF
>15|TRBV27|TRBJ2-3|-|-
ASSLIPQPSGTDTQY
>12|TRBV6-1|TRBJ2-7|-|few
ASSEAPGAHEQY
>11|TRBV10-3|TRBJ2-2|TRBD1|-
AIQGDDTGTQF
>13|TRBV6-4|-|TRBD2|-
ASGLGGGAEETQY